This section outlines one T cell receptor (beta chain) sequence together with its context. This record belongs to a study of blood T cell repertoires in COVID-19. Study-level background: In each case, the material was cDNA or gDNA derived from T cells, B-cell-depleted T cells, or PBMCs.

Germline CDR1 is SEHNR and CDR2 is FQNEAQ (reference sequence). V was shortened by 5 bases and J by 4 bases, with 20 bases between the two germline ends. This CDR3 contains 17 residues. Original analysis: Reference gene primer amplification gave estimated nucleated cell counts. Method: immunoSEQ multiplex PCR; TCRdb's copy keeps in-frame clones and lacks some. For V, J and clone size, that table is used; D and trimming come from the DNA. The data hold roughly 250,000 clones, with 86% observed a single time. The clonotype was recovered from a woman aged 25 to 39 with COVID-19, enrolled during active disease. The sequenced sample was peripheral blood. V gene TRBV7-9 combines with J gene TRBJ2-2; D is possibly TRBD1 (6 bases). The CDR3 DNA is TGTGCCAGCAGCCCCGGTAGGGGGACCACGTTCACCGGGGAGCTGTTTTTT. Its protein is CASSPGRGTTFTGELFF.